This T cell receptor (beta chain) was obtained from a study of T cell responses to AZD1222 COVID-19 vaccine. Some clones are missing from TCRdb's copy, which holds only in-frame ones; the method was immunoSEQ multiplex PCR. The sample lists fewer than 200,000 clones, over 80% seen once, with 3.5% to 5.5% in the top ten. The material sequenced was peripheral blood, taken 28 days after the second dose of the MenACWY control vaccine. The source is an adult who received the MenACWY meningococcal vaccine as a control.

CDR3 bases: TGTGCCAGCAGTTTATCGCGGGCCCCGGGTGTAGGCACTGAAGCTTTCTTT. This encodes CASSLSRAPGVGTEAFF. The rearrangement uses TRBV27 and TRBJ1-1; D call uncertain. The CDR3 runs 17 residues. The V and J ends lost 0 bases and 4 bases respectively, with 18 bases between them. Germline assignment: CDR1 MNHEY and CDR2 SMNVEV (reference sequence).